This TCR beta chain was found in a study of shared clonotypes between healthy human individuals. Naive CD8 isolation took CD45RO-negative cells positively selected for CCR7 and excluded terminally differentiated effector memory CD45RA+ cells. Sequencing used immunoSEQ multiplex PCR; TCRdb keeps in-frame clones, though not all of them. Seen here are 1.5 million to 2.5 million clones, roughly 95% observed once, and the top ten hold approximately 1.2%. The germline V gene has CDR1 SGHTA and CDR2 FQGNSA. V was clipped by 5 bases and J by 4 bases, with 14 bases between them. This CDR3 comprises 14 residues. With regard to this clone: Its specificity is not known.

Whole-study findings and limits: Sharing across a few donors was seen in about 5% of naive CD4 clonotypes.

Sequenced input: naive CD8+ T cells sorted from blood. The chain carries TRBV7-2 and TRBJ1-1; tentatively, D is TRBD1 (5 bases). This clonotype was obtained from a man aged 18 to 30 in good health. The CDR3 region is CASSALGGPTEAFF. In nucleotides, the CDR3 is TGTGCCAGCAGCGCCCTTGGGGGACCCACTGAAGCTTTCTTT.